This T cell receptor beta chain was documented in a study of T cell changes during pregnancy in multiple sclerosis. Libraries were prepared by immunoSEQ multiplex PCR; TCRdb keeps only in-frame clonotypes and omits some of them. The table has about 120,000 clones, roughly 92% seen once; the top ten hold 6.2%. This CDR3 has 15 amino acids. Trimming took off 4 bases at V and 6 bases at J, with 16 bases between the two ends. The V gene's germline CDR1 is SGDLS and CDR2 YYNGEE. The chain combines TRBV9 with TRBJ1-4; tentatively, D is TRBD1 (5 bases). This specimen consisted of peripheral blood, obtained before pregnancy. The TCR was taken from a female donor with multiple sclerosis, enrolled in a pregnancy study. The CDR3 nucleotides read TGTGCCAGCAGCCCGTCCGGGGGGAAGGATGAAAAACTGTTTTTT. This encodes CASSPSGGKDEKLFF.